Listed below are T cell receptor beta chains from one sample, sequenced in a study of radiation and T cells in renal cell carcinoma. The protocol was immunoSEQ multiplex PCR, while the TCRdb copy is restricted to in-frame clones and leaves out a portion. The sample has 150,000 or so clones; about 88% are singletons. The sample in question was blood, obtained from a patient whose treatment included radiotherapy and nephrectomy. The receptors derive from a woman in her seventies with renal cell carcinoma. The conserved cysteine and the conserved F or W are not part of the CDR3 here.

J,V,CDR3
TRBJ1-1,TRBV7-7,ASSLTLNTEAF
TRBJ1-5,TRBV29-1,SVVQGNQPQH
TRBJ1-6,TRBV27,ADPGQDNSPLH
TRBJ1-5,TRBV28,ASRTGGNQPQH
TRBJ2-6,TRBV30,AWRSGANVLT
TRBJ2-3,TRBV6-5,ASSWTRWADTQY
TRBJ1-4,TRBV10-1,ASSELSSREKLF
TRBJ1-2,TRBV6-5,ASSYSWGSGYT
TRBJ2-3,TRBV5-4,ASSRSGGLGDTQY
TRBJ2-2,TRBV5-1,ASSGRGGRNTGELF
TRBJ2-3,TRBV7-2,ASSEDRGATDTQY
TRBJ1-2,TRBV28,ASSLSIGQGRGYT
TRBJ1-2,TRBV15,ATSRDIAGANYGYTS
TRBJ1-2,TRBV7-8,ASSRQEVYGYT
TRBJ2-3,TRBV7-2,ASSQIRGTDTQY
TRBJ2-7,TRBV5-1,ASSLDGPYEQY
TRBJ2-7,TRBV2,ASSRDRGPEQY
TRBJ1-3,TRBV5-1,ASSLGVVAGNTIY
TRBJ1-5,TRBV30,AWTRQGMVQPQH
TRBJ2-2,TRBV6-5,ASSYGGAGGELF
TRBJ2-1,TRBV19,ASSMTGGSYNEQF
TRBJ2-1,TRBV20-1,SAPLRDEQF
TRBJ1-5,TRBV29-1,SVSTGSNQPQH
TRBJ2-3,TRBV6-5,ASSFGTPNTDTQY
TRBJ1-5,TRBV7-2,ASSLVGTADNQPQH
TRBJ1-2,TRBV7-2,ASSVNRDYLLYGYT
TRBJ1-1,TRBV13,ASRGRDSTEAF
TRBJ1-1,TRBV5-1,ASSLVGGGETF
TRBJ1-2,TRBV6-4,ASSVDSGTGGYT
TRBJ2-3,TRBV9,ASSVVSADTQY
TRBJ2-7,TRBV2,ASSEQGHQY
TRBJ2-3,TRBV7-2,ASRKGVDTQY
TRBJ2-2,TRBV6-1,ASKPDRGLYGELF
TRBJ1-1,TRBV7-3,ASGQAVNTEAF
TRBJ1-1,TRBV5-1,ASSSGQGTAEAF
TRBJ1-3,TRBV27,ASSRTGGGNTIY
TRBJ2-7,TRBV6-6,ASTLAGQGQPYEQY
TRBJ2-5,TRBV2,ASSEWRRQETQY
TRBJ2-7,TRBV7-2,ASSTDRFEQY
TRBJ1-4,TRBV30,AWRGFQEKLF
TRBJ1-2,TRBV9,ASSVDPTRGQGKGYT
TRBJ1-2,TRBV5-1,ASRATGANYGYT
TRBJ1-4,TRBV19,ASRDQQAFSEKLF
TRBJ1-1,TRBV5-4,ASSFGTVNTEAF
TRBJ1-6,TRBV7-9,ASSRDTLSPLH
TRBJ1-5,TRBV28,ASSGQQGRQPQH